A single count supports the clone carrying this T cell receptor (beta chain). This entry is derived from a study of Ad26.COV2.S vaccination and SARS-CoV-2 variants. The treatment denotes: about 20 received Ad26.COV2.S at low or high dose, single or two shots; five or six received placebo; per-sample allocation not given. After the first vaccine or placebo injection, samples were drawn on day 63. Data came from immunoSEQ multiplex PCR; TCRdb stores just in-frame clones and leaves some out. The sample yields 360,000 or so clones, around nine tenths seen once. CDR1 and CDR2 (germline): LGHDT, YNNKEL (reference sequence). V lost 4 bases, J lost 10 bases, and 14 bases lay in between. The length of the CDR3 is 13 residues.

This chain uses TRBV3-1 (or the pseudogene TRBV3-2) with TRBJ2-4; D might be TRBD1 or TRBD2, each matching 5 bases. The source material was peripheral blood, sampled in a trial of Ad26.COV2.S vaccine versus placebo. This receptor was obtained from a person between 18 and 65 years old who received the Ad26.COV2.S COVID-19 vaccine or a placebo. The CDR3 spells CASSPGNWGIQYF. DNA for the CDR3: TGTGCCAGCAGCCCAGGGAACTGGGGGATTCAGTACTTC.